The next 21 T cell receptor beta chains were all read from a single sample in a study of blood T cell repertoires in COVID-19. Assay used: immunoSEQ multiplex PCR; TCRdb lists only in-frame clones, some missing. The data hold roughly 150,000 clones, with 88% observed a single time. Material: peripheral blood. Receptors were obtained from a human donor in a cohort sampled during active COVID-19.

The J gene is TRBJ1-2, the V gene TRBV6-6; tentative D call: TRBD1 (5 bases). Germline lookup yields CDR1 MNHNY and CDR2 SVGAGI (reference sequence). Trimming pared 6 bases from V and 7 bases from J, leaving 15 bases between. CDR3 length equals 13 residues. For the CDR3, the DNA is TGTGCCAGCAGAAGGGGAGGGGAAGGTGGCTACACCTTC. It codes for CASRRGGEGGYTF.

The genes are TRBV6-6 and TRBJ2-1; 10 bases match TRBD2. The CDR3 length is 15 residues. Germline CDR1 reads MNHNY; CDR2 reads SVGAGI (reference sequence). V dropped 4 bases and J dropped 3; count of bases not matched to a gene: 3. The CDR3 is CASSLRLAGYNEQFF. In DNA, the CDR3 is TGTGCCAGCAGTTTACGACTAGCGGGCTACAATGAGCAGTTCTTC.

This clone was observed a handful of times. This rearrangement joins TRBV10-1 to TRBJ1-1; TRBD1 matches at 7 bases. The CDR3 loop spans 12 amino acids. Germline V CDR1 and CDR2: WNHNN, SYGVQD (reference sequence). Trimming took 11 bases from V and 1 from J; bases not matched to a gene: 4. CDR3 nucleotide sequence: TGCGCCGTAGGACAGGCGAACACTGAAGCTTTCTTT. This sequence encodes CAVGQANTEAFF.

CDR3 in DNA: TGTGCCAGCAGCATAGGGGGCAACACTGAAGCTTTCTTT. Translated, it gives CASSIGGNTEAFF. The chain carries TRBV7-9 and TRBJ1-1, with TRBD1 identical over 7 bases. V shed 5 bases and J 2 bases; nucleotides not matched to a gene: 2. CDR1 and CDR2 (germline): SEHNR, FQNEAQ (reference sequence). The CDR3 has 13 residues.

The V gene is TRBV2, the J gene TRBJ1-5; 10 nucleotides align to TRBD1. The trim removed 6 bases at V and 5 bases at J, leaving 7 bases unmatched. The germline V gene encodes CDR1 SNHLY and CDR2 FYNNEI. The CDR3 has 15 amino acids. The CDR3 region is CASRADRGLDQPQHF. CDR3 coding DNA: TGTGCCAGCAGGGCAGACAGGGGGCTCGATCAGCCCCAGCATTTT.

This clone has just one count. The chain carries TRBV3-1 (or the pseudogene TRBV3-2) and TRBJ2-2; D perhaps matches TRBD2 (7 bases). The CDR3 spans 14 residues. V gave up 6 bases and J gave up 5 bases, with 13 bases separating them. Germline CDR1 is LGHDT and CDR2 is YNNKEL (reference sequence). CDR3 sequence (DNA): TGTGCCAGCAGGCAACAGGGAGGGACCGGGGAGCTGTTTTTT. Translated, it gives CASRQQGGTGELFF.

The gene calls are TRBV27 and TRBJ1-1, with a tentative D call TRBD1 (5 bases). The CDR3 runs 14 residues. Germline CDR1 and CDR2: MNHEY and SMNVEV (reference sequence). V was trimmed by 7 bases and J by 1 base, leaving 13 bases between them. CDR3 nucleotides: TGTGCCAGCAAGAAATGGGGGGAGAACACTGAAGCTTTCTTT. Translating gives CASKKWGENTEAFF.

The CDR3 bases are TGTGCCAGTAGTATTGGGGGGTACAACGAGCAGTACTTC. Translating it yields CASSIGGYNEQYF. The gene calls are TRBV19 and TRBJ2-7; D possibly corresponds to TRBD2 (6 bases). V was cut by 3 bases and J by 5 bases, with 11 bases left in between. This CDR3 comprises 13 residues. In germline, CDR1 is LNHDA, CDR2 SQIVND (reference sequence).

This chain links TRBV18 with TRBJ2-7, with a weak D call TRBD2 (7 bases). V lost 2 bases and J lost 1, with 18 bases in between. CDR3 length: 17 residues. From germline, CDR1 is KGHSH and CDR2 LQKENI. The CDR3: CASSPFGGGGSSYEQYF. Written as DNA, the CDR3 is TGTGCCAGCTCACCATTTGGGGGCGGGGGTTCATCCTACGAGCAGTACTTC.

The rearrangement uses TRBV5-1 and TRBJ2-7; TRBD1 might be the D (6 bases). The V gene's germline CDR1 is SGHRS and CDR2 YFSETQ. This CDR3 comprises 13 residues. Trimming took 6 bases from V and 2 from J, leaving 12 bases between them. Here the CDR3 reads CASTQDSTYEQYF. CDR3 coding DNA: TGCGCCAGCACCCAGGACAGTACCTACGAGCAGTACTTC.

This chain links TRBV7-3 with TRBJ2-5; 12 bases align to TRBD1. In germline, CDR1 is SGHTA, CDR2 FQGTGA. The CDR3 length is 16 residues. The ends lost 2 bases at V and 5 bases at J; junction bases unmatched: 6. This CDR3 reads CASSLLGTGGDETQYF. CDR3 in DNA: TGTGCCAGCAGCTTACTCGGGACAGGGGGCGACGAGACCCAGTACTTC. The full variable domain, in which reference TRBV7-3 and TRBJ2-5 provide the parts outside the CDR3, is GAGVSQTPSNKVTEKGKYVELRCDPISGHTALYWYRQSLGQGPEFLIYFQGTGAADDSGLPNDRFFAVRPEGSVSTLKIQRTERGDSAVYLCASSLLGTGGDETQYFGPGTRLLVL.

The chain carries TRBV6-1 and TRBJ1-1; the match to TRBD1 covers 7 bases. Germline CDR1 MNHNS, CDR2 SASEGT. The trim removed 1 base at V and 0 bases at J, leaving 2 bases unmatched. The CDR3 covers 15 residues. This chain's CDR3 is CASSEGTGMNTEAFF. CDR3 bases: TGTGCCAGCAGTGAAGGGACAGGTATGAACACTGAAGCTTTCTTT.

This clone was picked up one time. The genes are TRBV23-1 and TRBJ1-6; a possible D gene is TRBD1 (5 bases). TRBV23-1 is an ORF; its function is uncertain. Trimming took 8 bases from V and 2 from J, leaving 13 bases between them. CDR3 length: 15 residues. The CDR3: CASEKAGAYNSPLHF. In DNA form, the CDR3 reads TGCGCCAGCGAAAAGGCGGGGGCCTATAATTCACCCCTCCACTTT.

The chain recombines TRBV7-2 with TRBJ2-1; 8 positions match TRBD1. V was pared by 6 bases and J by 6 bases, with 13 bases of the junction left unmatched. There are 16 residues in the CDR3. Per germline, CDR1 SGHTA and CDR2 FQGNSA. The CDR3 spells CASRPPGGGVRNEQFF. The DNA for the CDR3 is TGTGCCAGCAGACCCCCAGGGGGCGGGGTGCGCAATGAGCAGTTCTTC.

This chain connects TRBV27 to TRBJ2-7; possibly TRBD1 for D (6 bases). The germline V gene encodes CDR1 MNHEY and CDR2 SMNVEV (reference sequence). V lost 0 bases to trimming and J lost 3 bases, with 15 bases between them. The CDR3 extends over 16 amino acids. Here the CDR3 reads CASSLSAWDTDYEQYF. CDR3 nucleotide sequence: TGTGCCAGCAGTTTATCAGCCTGGGACACTGACTACGAGCAGTACTTC.

The V and J genes are TRBV10-3 and TRBJ2-7; 13 bases map to TRBD2. J gave up 0 bases and V 6 bases, and 5 bases lay outside the gene matches. CDR1 and CDR2 (germline): ENHRY, SYGVKD. This CDR3 has 16 residues. The CDR3, as DNA: TGTGCCATCAGCGGCGGACTAGCGGGGGTCTCCTACGAGCAGTACTTC. Its protein product is CAISGGLAGVSYEQYF.

V and J are TRBV9 and TRBJ1-2, with 12 bases matching TRBD1. Germline V lookup: CDR1 SGDLS, CDR2 YYNGEE. The J segment lost 7 bases and the V segment lost 4 bases, leaving 5 bases of the junction unmatched. The CDR3 runs to 14 residues. The CDR3 is CASSLGTGGFGYTF. In DNA form, the CDR3 reads TGTGCCAGCAGCCTTGGGACAGGGGGCTTTGGCTACACCTTC.

The rearrangement links TRBV7-2 to TRBJ2-2; no clear D gene. The CDR3 extends over 14 amino acids. CDR1 and CDR2 from the germline V gene are SGHTA and FQGNSA. Trimming took off 5 bases at V and 4 bases at J, with 11 bases between the two ends. The CDR3: CASSLTVGTGELFF. CDR3 DNA sequence: TGTGCCAGCAGCCTAACGGTCGGCACCGGGGAGCTGTTTTTT.

The chain carries TRBV27 and TRBJ2-2; 9 bases are a match to TRBD1. Germline V gives CDR1 MNHEY, CDR2 SMNVEV (reference sequence). V lost 1 base, J lost 1 base, and 10 bases stayed unmatched. There are 19 residues in the CDR3. This CDR3 reads CASSLWEWDRVENTGELFF. DNA of the CDR3: TGTGCCAGCAGTTTATGGGAGTGGGACAGGGTGGAGAACACCGGGGAGCTGTTTTTT.

The genes are TRBV5-6 and TRBJ1-2; D remains unclear. The CDR3 length is 15 residues. CDR1 and CDR2 from the germline V gene are SGHDT and YYEEEE. The V end was cut by 0 bases, the J end by 2 bases, with 11 bases between. The CDR3 DNA reads as TGTGCCAGCAGCTTGGGGGCACTCGGCAACTATGGCTACACCTTC. Amino acids: CASSLGALGNYGYTF.

The chain is built from TRBV9 and TRBJ2-1; D may be TRBD1 (6 bases). The CDR3 spans 13 residues. Trimming stripped 5 bases from V and 8 bases from J, with 14 bases between. The germline CDR1 and CDR2 sequences are SGDLS and YYNGEE. This chain's CDR3 is CASRGPRGYEQFF. The CDR3 DNA reads TGTGCCAGCAGAGGCCCCAGGGGATATGAGCAGTTCTTC. The whole variable domain, remainder taken from reference TRBV9 and TRBJ2-1, is DSGVTQTPKHLITATGQRVTLRCSPRSGDLSVYWYQQSLDQGLQFLIQYYNGEERAKGNILERFSAQQFPDLHSELNLSSLELGDSALYFCASRGPRGYEQFFGPGTRLTVL.